The subject of this entry is one T cell receptor beta chain. Its matching antigen is unknown. Additional DNA sequences in this sample encode the identical CDR3. This sample is part of a study of shared clonotypes between healthy human individuals. Study background: Participating donors consisted of two women and a few men aged 18 to 49. Whole-study results and caveats: Among the subsets, naive ones generally showed larger estimated richness than memory ones.

Assay: immunoSEQ multiplex PCR; the TCRdb copy retains only in-frame clones and omits some. The data contain about 2.3 million clones, 93% of them singletons. From germline, CDR1 is SGHRS and CDR2 YFSETQ. The CDR3 runs to 15 residues. The V end was cut by 0 bases, the J end by 1 base, with 11 bases between. The origin of this receptor is a young man in good health. Some clones in this sample may be carry-over from other donors' samples. The V gene is TRBV5-1, the J gene TRBJ2-7; maybe TRBD1 (5 bases). Sequences were obtained from naive CD4+ T cells from PBMCs. Subset reported: CD45RA+ positively selected. In DNA, the CDR3 is TGCGCCAGCAGCTTGGGCGCAGGGCCTTCCTACGAGCAGTACTTC. Its translation: CASSLGAGPSYEQYF.